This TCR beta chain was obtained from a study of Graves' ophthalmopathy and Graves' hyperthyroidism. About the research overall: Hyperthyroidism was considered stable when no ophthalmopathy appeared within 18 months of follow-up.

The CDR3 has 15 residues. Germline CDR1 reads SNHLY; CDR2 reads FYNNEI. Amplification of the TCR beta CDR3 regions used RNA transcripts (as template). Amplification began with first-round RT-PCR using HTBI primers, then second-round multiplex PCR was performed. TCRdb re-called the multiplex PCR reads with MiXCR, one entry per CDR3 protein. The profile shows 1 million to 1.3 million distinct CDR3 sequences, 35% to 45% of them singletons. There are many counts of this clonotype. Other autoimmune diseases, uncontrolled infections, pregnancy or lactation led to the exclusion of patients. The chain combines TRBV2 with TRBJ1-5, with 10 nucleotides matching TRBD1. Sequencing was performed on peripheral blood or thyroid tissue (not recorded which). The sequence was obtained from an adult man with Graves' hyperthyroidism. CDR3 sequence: CATGTGVSSNQPQHF. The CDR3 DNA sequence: TGTGCGACCGGGACAGGGGTCAGTAGCAATCAGCCCCAGCATTTT.